Reported below is one T cell receptor (beta chain). The germline V gene encodes CDR1 MNHEY and CDR2 SVGAGI. The CDR3 consists of 14 residues. Trimming removed 0 bases at V and 2 bases at J, with 7 bases between. The data originate from a study of blood T cell repertoires in COVID-19. Overall study context: The samples span acute and convalescent COVID-19 from the United States, Italy and Spain. T cells, B-cell-depleted T cells, or PBMCs provided the cDNA or gDNA that served as material.

In the original workflow: Reference gene primers were amplified, and this amplification served to estimate nucleated cell counts. Profiling relied on immunoSEQ multiplex PCR, and the TCRdb table lists in-frame clones only, not all of them. Clone size and V and J calls were adopted from that table, with D and trimming inferred from the DNA. Among over 300,000 clones listed, around four fifths were seen once. V gene TRBV6-5 combines with J gene TRBJ1-2; unclear D gene. Sequenced sample: peripheral blood. The receptor comes from a woman between 45 and 60 years old with acute or convalescent COVID-19. The CDR3 DNA reads TGTGCCAGCAGTTACTCGAGGTCAAACTATGGCTACACCTTC. Translated, it gives CASSYSRSNYGYTF.